The 23 T cell receptor beta chains listed next were all sequenced from one sample in a study of blood T cells in healthy people across ages. A second PCR of 7 to 11 cycles used a sample-barcoded 5' primer and a J-beta primer mix. TCRdb independently ran MiXCR on the 5' RACE reads; one entry per CDR3 protein. Of more than 700,000 distinct CDR3 sequences detected, around 50% appear once; the ten largest clones hold around a sixth. Sequencing was performed on blood. These receptors were collected from a man older than 75 in good health.

The V and J genes are TRBV5-1 and TRBJ2-2; no firm D call. With 1 base removed from V and 2 bases from J, the gap between germline ends came to 12 bases. Germline values: CDR1 SGHRS, CDR2 YFSETQ. The CDR3 loop spans 16 amino acids. The chain's CDR3 is CASSLHTDVNTGELFF. The CDR3 DNA reads as TGCGCCAGCAGCTTGCACACAGACGTTAACACCGGGGAGCTGTTTTTT.

V is TRBV11-1 and J is TRBJ2-1, with 10 bases matching TRBD2. Unmatched junction bases numbered 13, after V lost 6 bases and J lost 8 bases. Germline loops: CDR1 SGHAT, CDR2 FQDESV (reference sequence). The CDR3 runs to 16 residues. This CDR3 is CASSIRLAGEDHEQFF. The DNA of the CDR3 is TGTGCCAGCAGTATCCGTCTAGCGGGGGAGGATCATGAGCAGTTCTTC.

The V gene is TRBV27, the J gene TRBJ2-7; D is tentatively TRBD1 or TRBD2 (5 bases each). This CDR3 is 14 amino acids long. The germline V and J ends were trimmed by 4 bases and 2 bases, with 12 bases remaining between them. Germline CDR1 MNHEY, CDR2 SMNVEV (reference sequence). CDR3 region: CASSSGRVTYEQYF. The CDR3, as DNA: TGTGCCAGCAGTTCGGGACGGGTCACCTACGAGCAGTACTTC.

With respect to this clonotype: A junction end diverges from the germline sequence, so it may reflect a read error. This chain connects TRBV3-1 to TRBJ2-7; 14 bases fit TRBD2. The CDR3 spans 17 residues. From germline, CDR1 is LGHDT and CDR2 YNNKEL (reference sequence). The CDR3 here is CASSQPGLAGVSCEQYF. CDR3 DNA sequence: TGTGCCAGCAGCCAACCGGGACTAGCGGGAGTCTCCTGCGAGCAGTACTTC.

This clonotype occurred once. V and J are TRBV7-6 and TRBJ2-5, with 13 positions matching TRBD2. V shed 0 bases, J shed 5 bases, and the junction held 9 bases outside the gene matches. This CDR3 region has 18 residues. The germline gives CDR1 SGHVS, CDR2 FNYEAQ. In DNA, the CDR3 is TGTGCCAGCAGCTTAGCTACGGGACTAGCGGGAAAATGGGAGACCCAGTACTTC. Amino acid sequence: CASSLATGLAGKWETQYF.

The CDR3 DNA reads TGTGCCAGCAGCACCCGACAGTCATATGAGACCCAGTACTTC. This gives the protein CASSTRQSYETQYF. The rearrangement joins TRBV7-9 to TRBJ2-5, with D possibly TRBD1 on 5 matching bases. Trimming removed 5 bases at V and 5 bases at J, with 15 bases between. The CDR3 loop spans 14 amino acids. CDR1 and CDR2 from the germline V gene are SEHNR and FQNEAQ (reference sequence).

This clonotype came up a few times. The chain links TRBV6-1 to TRBJ2-6; a weak D match, TRBD2 (5 bases). This CDR3 is built from 15 residues. The V end lost 2 bases, the J end lost 1 base, and 6 bases lay between the germline ends. Per the germline V gene, CDR1 is MNHNS and CDR2 is SASEGT. The CDR3, as DNA: TGTGCCAGCAGTGAACCGGGATCTGGGGCCAACGTCCTGACTTTC. Translation gives CASSEPGSGANVLTF.

The V and J genes are TRBV20-1 and TRBJ2-3; D gene ambiguous. The CDR3 covers 15 residues. V dropped 3 bases and J dropped 0 bases, with 13 bases sitting between them. Germline lookup yields CDR1 DFQATT and CDR2 SNEGSKA (reference sequence). The CDR3 DNA follows: TGCAGTGCTAGGGGCACAGAGACTAGCACAGATACGCAGTATTTT. Translation: CSARGTETSTDTQYF.

In its sample, this clonotype was seen a few times. This chain links TRBV20-1 with TRBJ2-7; 9 positions agree with TRBD2. The V segment lost 6 bases and the J segment 0 bases; nucleotides outside the gene matches: 6. Germline CDR1 and CDR2: DFQATT and SNEGSKA (reference sequence). The CDR3 spans 14 residues. The CDR3 region is CSAQTSGSSYEQYF. DNA for the CDR3: TGCAGTGCACAGACTAGCGGAAGCTCCTACGAGCAGTACTTC.

There are many counts of this clonotype. The J gene is TRBJ2-1, the V gene TRBV6-1, with D perhaps TRBD1 (6 bases). Trimming removed 0 bases at V and 5 bases at J, with 11 bases between. The germline CDR1 and CDR2 sequences are MNHNS and SASEGT. The CDR3 has 15 amino acids. The CDR3 nucleotides are TGTGCCAGCAGTGAAGCCGGGACACCTAACAATGAGCAGTTCTTC. Its protein is CASSEAGTPNNEQFF.

CDR3 DNA sequence: TGCGCCAGCAGCCGAGCTAGCGGGAGCGGGGAGACCCAGTACTTC. Protein sequence: CASSRASGSGETQYF. J is TRBJ2-5 and V is TRBV4-3; 10 positions agree with TRBD2. CDR3 length: 15 residues. CDR1 is LGHNA, CDR2 YSLEER, per germline. With V trimmed by 4 bases and J by 5 bases, 7 bases remained unmatched.

The chain couples TRBV7-2 to TRBJ2-6; the match to TRBD1 covers 7 bases. This CDR3 has 17 amino acids. J was trimmed by 0 bases and V by 7 bases; bases with no gene match: 9. Germline V CDR1 and CDR2: SGHTA, FQGNSA. CDR3 region: CASTRDSGYSGANVLTF. In nucleotides, the CDR3 is TGTGCCAGCACCCGGGACAGCGGCTACTCTGGGGCCAACGTCCTGACTTTC.

V is TRBV28 and J is TRBJ2-3, with D uncertain. CDR3 length equals 14 residues. Trimming stripped 5 bases from V and 5 bases from J, with 14 bases between. CDR1 MDHEN and CDR2 SYDVKM come from the germline V gene. This CDR3 is CASSVQVPGDTQYF. For the CDR3, the DNA is TGTGCCAGCAGTGTGCAGGTCCCGGGAGATACGCAGTATTTT.

The chain couples TRBV11-2 to TRBJ2-7, with 7 bases that match TRBD1. This CDR3 is 14 amino acids long. Germline V gene sequence: CDR1 SGHAT, CDR2 FQNNGV. The V and J ends lost 1 base and 2 bases, in that order; junction bases with no gene match: 2. This chain's CDR3 is CASSLGRGTYEQYF. The CDR3 DNA reads as TGTGCCAGCAGCTTAGGCAGGGGGACCTACGAGCAGTACTTC.

DNA for the CDR3: TGTGCCAGCAGTGCAGGGGGAGCTTTCTTT. Its translation is CASSAGGAFF. The genes are TRBV28 and TRBJ1-1, with TRBD1 matching over 7 bases. In germline, CDR1 is MDHEN, CDR2 SYDVKM. Losses at the gene ends were 5 bases for V and 10 bases for J; bases not matched to a gene: 1. The CDR3 sequence is 10 residues long.

This sequence joins TRBV7-9 and TRBJ2-1, with a tentative D call TRBD1 (6 bases). The V gene lost 5 bases and the J gene lost 6 bases, with 14 bases spanning the gap. The CDR3 contains 14 residues. The germline CDR1 and CDR2 sequences are SEHNR and FQNEAQ (reference sequence). CDR3 nucleotides: TGTGCCAGCAGCGGACCCCACAGGGTCAATGAGCAGTTCTTC. Protein: CASSGPHRVNEQFF.

The table lists this clonotype with a few counts. At one end the junction does not follow the germline gene, possibly because of a read error. The chain is built from TRBV5-1 and TRBJ2-7; TRBD2 matches at 8 bases. The CDR3 loop spans 15 amino acids. CDR1 SGHRS and CDR2 YFSETQ come from the germline V gene. The CDR3 nucleotides are TGTGCCAGCAGCTTAGTCGGGGGGGGCAGCTACGAGCAGTACTTC. Its translation: CASSLVGGGSYEQYF.

This clonotype was observed a few times. This rearrangement joins TRBV2 to TRBJ2-7; possibly TRBD1 or TRBD2 for D (5 bases each). V was trimmed by 10 bases and J by 10 bases, leaving 23 bases between them. The CDR3 spans 13 residues. Germline CDR1 and CDR2: SNHLY and FYNNEI. CDR3 coding DNA: TGTGCCAACCAAAGGGGCAGGACTTATGACCAGTACTTC. Translated, it gives CANQRGRTYDQYF.

V is TRBV3-1 and J is TRBJ1-2; no reliable D call. V lost 1 base, J lost 6 bases, and 12 bases lay in between. The CDR3 is 14 residues long. Looked up from germline, CDR1 is LGHDT and CDR2 is YNNKEL (reference sequence). The CDR3 sequence is CASSQAAGVDGYTF. DNA of the CDR3: TGTGCCAGCAGCCAAGCCGCCGGTGTGGATGGCTACACCTTC. Complete variable domain (other parts from reference TRBV3-1 and TRBJ1-2): DTAVSQTPKYLVTQMGNDKSIKCEQNLGHDTMYWYKQDSKKFLKIMFSYNNKELIINETVPNRFSPKSPDKAHLNLHINSLELGDSAVYFCASSQAAGVDGYTFGSGTRLTVV.

J is TRBJ2-7 and V is TRBV30; D ambiguous. The CDR3 consists of 14 residues. Trimming removed 6 bases from V and 2 bases from J, with 17 bases in between. Germline V gene lookup returns CDR1 GTSNPN and CDR2 SVGIG (reference sequence). The CDR3 nucleotides read TGTGCCTGCCTCCGTAGCCGGAGTCCCTACGAGCAGTACTTC. Its protein is CACLRSRSPYEQYF.

Regarding this clonotype: Compared with germline, one end of the junction differs, possibly owing to a read error. V and J are TRBV20-1 and TRBJ2-1; either TRBD1 or TRBD2 may fit D (7 bases each). The CDR3 is made up of 14 amino acids. The germline CDR1 and CDR2 sequences are DFQATT and SNEGSKA (reference sequence). CDR3 DNA: TGCAGTGCAAAACAGGGAGGGGGCTACAATAAGCAGTTCTTC. It specifies CSAKQGGGYNKQFF.

This chain joins TRBV7-2 and TRBJ2-7, with D unresolved. Trimming stripped 1 base from V and 3 bases from J, with 13 bases between. The germline CDR1 and CDR2 sequences are SGHTA and FQGNSA. This CDR3 contains 15 residues. CDR3 amino acids: CASSLGLLGNYEQYF. The CDR3, as DNA: TGTGCCAGCAGCTTAGGACTTCTGGGGAACTACGAGCAGTACTTC.

About this clonotype: A much larger clone sits a single nucleotide away, making a read error possible. The rearrangement uses TRBV7-2 and TRBJ2-2; a possible D gene is TRBD2 (6 bases). V lost 4 bases and J 2 bases, leaving 8 bases between the germline ends. This CDR3 is built from 14 residues. Germline CDR1 reads SGHTA; CDR2 reads FQGNSA. The CDR3 DNA reads TGTGCCAGCAGCTCCGGGACTAACACCGGGGAGCTGTTTTTT. It codes for CASSSGTNTGELFF.